Sequencing of this T cell receptor (beta chain) was carried out in a study of neurological immune-mediated disorders. The ends were cut back, 0 bases at V and 4 bases at J, with 7 bases in the middle. Per the germline V gene, CDR1 is SEHNR and CDR2 is FQNEAQ (reference sequence). This CDR3 has 13 residues. In its sample, this clonotype was seen many times. TCRdb recomputed calls from the 5' RACE reads with MiXCR, one row per CDR3 protein. Of 25,000 to 35,000 distinct CDR3 sequences listed, about an eighth are singletons. The sequence derives from a woman aged 60-75 years in good health. The sequencing sample was made of PBMCs. The gene calls are TRBV7-9 and TRBJ2-7; D not certain. The chain's CDR3 is CASSLANGYEQYF. DNA for the CDR3: TGTGCCAGCAGCTTAGCAAACGGATACGAGCAGTACTTC.